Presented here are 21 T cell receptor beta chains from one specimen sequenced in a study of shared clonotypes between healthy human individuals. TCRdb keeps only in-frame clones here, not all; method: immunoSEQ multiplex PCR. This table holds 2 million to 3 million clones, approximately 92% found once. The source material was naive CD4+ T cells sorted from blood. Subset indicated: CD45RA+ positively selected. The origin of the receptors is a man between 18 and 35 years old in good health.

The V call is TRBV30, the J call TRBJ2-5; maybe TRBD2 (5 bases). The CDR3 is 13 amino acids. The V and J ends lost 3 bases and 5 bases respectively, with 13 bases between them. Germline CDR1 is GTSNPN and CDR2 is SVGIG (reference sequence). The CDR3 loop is CAWRGRAGETQYF. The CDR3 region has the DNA TGTGCCTGGAGGGGAAGGGCGGGCGAGACCCAGTACTTC.

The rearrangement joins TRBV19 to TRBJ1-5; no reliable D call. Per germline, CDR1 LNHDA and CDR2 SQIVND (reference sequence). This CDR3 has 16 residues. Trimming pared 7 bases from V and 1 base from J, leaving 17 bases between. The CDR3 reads CASIDLGTTSNQPQHF. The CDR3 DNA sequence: TGTGCCAGTATAGATTTAGGAACAACGAGCAATCAGCCCCAGCATTTT.

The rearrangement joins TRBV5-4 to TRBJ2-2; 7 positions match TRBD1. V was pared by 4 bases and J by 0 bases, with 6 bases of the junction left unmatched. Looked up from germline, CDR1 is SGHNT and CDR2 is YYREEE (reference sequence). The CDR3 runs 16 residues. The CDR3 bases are TGTGCCAGCAGCACCGGGACAGCTACGAACACCGGGGAGCTGTTTTTT. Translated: CASSTGTATNTGELFF.

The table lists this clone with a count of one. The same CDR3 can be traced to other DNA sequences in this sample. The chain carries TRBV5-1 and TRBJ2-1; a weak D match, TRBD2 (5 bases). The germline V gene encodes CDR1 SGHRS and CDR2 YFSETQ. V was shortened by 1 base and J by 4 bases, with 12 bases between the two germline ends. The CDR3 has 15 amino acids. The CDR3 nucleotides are TGCGCCAGCAGCTTGAGGGCTAGCAGTTACAATGAGCAGTTCTTC. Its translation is CASSLRASSYNEQFF.

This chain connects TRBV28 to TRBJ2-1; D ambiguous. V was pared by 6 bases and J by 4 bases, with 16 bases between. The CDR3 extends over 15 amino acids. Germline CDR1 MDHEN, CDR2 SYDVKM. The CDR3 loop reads CASRENSPQYNEQFF. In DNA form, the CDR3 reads TGTGCCAGCAGGGAGAACAGCCCACAGTACAATGAGCAGTTCTTC.

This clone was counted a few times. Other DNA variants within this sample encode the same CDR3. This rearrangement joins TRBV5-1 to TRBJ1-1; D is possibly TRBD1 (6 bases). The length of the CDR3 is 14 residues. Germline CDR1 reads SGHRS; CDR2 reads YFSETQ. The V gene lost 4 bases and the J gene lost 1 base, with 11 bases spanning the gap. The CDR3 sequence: CASSPLTGNTEAFF. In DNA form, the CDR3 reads TGCGCCAGCAGCCCCCTGACAGGGAACACTGAAGCTTTCTTT.

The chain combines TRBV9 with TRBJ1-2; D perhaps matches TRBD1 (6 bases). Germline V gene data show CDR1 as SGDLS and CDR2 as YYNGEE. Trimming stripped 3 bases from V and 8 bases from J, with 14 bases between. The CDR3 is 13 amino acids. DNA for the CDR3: TGTGCCAGCAGCGCCTCAGGGGCTTTCGGCTACACCTTC. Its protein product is CASSASGAFGYTF. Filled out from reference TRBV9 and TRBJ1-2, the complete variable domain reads DSGVTQTPKHLITATGQRVTLRCSPRSGDLSVYWYQQSLDQGLQFLIQYYNGEERAKGNILERFSAQQFPDLHSELNLSSLELGDSALYFCASSASGAFGYTFGSGTRLTVV.

The CDR3 sequence is CAWSVGAGRNSPLHF. CDR3 DNA sequence: TGTGCCTGGAGTGTAGGGGCAGGGCGGAATTCACCCCTCCACTTT. The chain couples TRBV30 to TRBJ1-6, with D maybe TRBD1 (5 bases). V lost 0 bases and J lost 7, with 13 bases in between. The CDR3 runs 15 residues. The germline gives CDR1 GTSNPN, CDR2 SVGIG (reference sequence).

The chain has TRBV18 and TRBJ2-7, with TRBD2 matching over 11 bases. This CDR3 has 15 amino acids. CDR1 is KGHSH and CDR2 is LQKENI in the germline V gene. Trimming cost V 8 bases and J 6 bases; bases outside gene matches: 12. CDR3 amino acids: CASRTSGSSAGEQYF. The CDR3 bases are TGTGCCAGCCGGACTAGCGGGTCGTCCGCTGGCGAGCAGTACTTC.

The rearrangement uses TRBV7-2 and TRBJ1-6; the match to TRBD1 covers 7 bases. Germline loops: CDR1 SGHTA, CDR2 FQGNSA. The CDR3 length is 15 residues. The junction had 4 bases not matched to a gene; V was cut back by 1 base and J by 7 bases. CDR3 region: CASSLGQGENSPLHF. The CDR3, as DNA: TGTGCCAGCAGCTTAGGGCAGGGGGAGAATTCACCCCTCCACTTT.

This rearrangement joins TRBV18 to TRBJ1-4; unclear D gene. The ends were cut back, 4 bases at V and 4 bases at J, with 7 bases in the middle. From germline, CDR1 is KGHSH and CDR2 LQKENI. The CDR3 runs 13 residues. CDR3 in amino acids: CASSQTDNEKLFF. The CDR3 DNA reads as TGTGCCAGCTCACAAACGGATAATGAAAAACTGTTTTTT.

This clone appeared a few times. Here the CDR3 reads CASSSERLGSGNSPLHF. CDR3 nucleotides: TGTGCCAGCAGTTCCGAAAGGTTGGGGTCGGGGAATTCACCCCTCCACTTT. The rearrangement joins TRBV28 to TRBJ1-6; D call uncertain. The CDR3 loop spans 17 amino acids. The germline V gene has CDR1 MDHEN and CDR2 SYDVKM. Trimming stripped 4 bases from V and 7 bases from J, with 20 bases between.

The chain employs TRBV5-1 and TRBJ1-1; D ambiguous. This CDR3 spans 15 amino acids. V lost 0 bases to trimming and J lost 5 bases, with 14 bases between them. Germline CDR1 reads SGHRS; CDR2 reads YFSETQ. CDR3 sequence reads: CASSLAVGRWTEAFF. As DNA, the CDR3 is TGCGCCAGCAGCTTGGCGGTGGGTCGATGGACTGAAGCTTTCTTT.

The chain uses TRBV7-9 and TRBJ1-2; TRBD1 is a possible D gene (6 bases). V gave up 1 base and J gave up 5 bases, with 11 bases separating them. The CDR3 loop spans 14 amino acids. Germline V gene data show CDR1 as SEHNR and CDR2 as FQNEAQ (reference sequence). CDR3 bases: TGTGCCAGCAGCTTAGACAGGGACCTTTATGGCTACACCTTC. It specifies CASSLDRDLYGYTF.

The CDR3 bases are TGCGCCAGCAGCTTTAGGGAGTGGGTCACAGATACGCAGTATTTT. It is translated as CASSFREWVTDTQYF. The V gene is TRBV5-1, the J gene TRBJ2-3; D may be TRBD2 (5 bases). Trimming pared 2 bases from V and 2 bases from J, leaving 12 bases between. CDR1 is SGHRS, CDR2 YFSETQ, per germline. CDR3 length: 15 residues.

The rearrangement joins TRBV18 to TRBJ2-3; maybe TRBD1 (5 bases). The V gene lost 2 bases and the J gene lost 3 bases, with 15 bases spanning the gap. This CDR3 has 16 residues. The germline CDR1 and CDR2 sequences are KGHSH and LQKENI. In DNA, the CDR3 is TGTGCCAGCTCACCAAGAATCCAGGGTGGGACAGATACGCAGTATTTT. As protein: CASSPRIQGGTDTQYF. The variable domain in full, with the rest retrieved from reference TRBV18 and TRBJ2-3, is NAGVMQNPRHLVRRRGQEARLRCSPMKGHSHVYWYRQLPEEGLKFMVYLQKENIIDESGMPKERFSAEFPKEGPSILRIQQVVRGDSAAYFCASSPRIQGGTDTQYFGPGTRLTVL.

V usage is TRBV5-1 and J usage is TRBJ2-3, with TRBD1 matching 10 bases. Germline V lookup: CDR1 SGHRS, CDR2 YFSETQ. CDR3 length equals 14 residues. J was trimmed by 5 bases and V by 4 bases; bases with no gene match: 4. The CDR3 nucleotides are TGCGCCAGCAGCCGGGACAGGGGATTAGATACGCAGTATTTT. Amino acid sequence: CASSRDRGLDTQYF.

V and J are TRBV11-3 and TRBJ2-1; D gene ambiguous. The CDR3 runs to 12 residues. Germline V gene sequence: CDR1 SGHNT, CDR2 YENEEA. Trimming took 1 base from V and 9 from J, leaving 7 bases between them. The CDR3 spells CASSLGIGEQFF. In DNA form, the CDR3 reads TGTGCCAGCAGCTTAGGGATCGGTGAGCAGTTCTTC. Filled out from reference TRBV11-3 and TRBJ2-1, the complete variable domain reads EAGVVQSPRYKIIEKKQPVAFWCNPISGHNTLYWYLQNLGQGPELLIRYENEEAVDDSQLPKDRFSAERLKGVDSTLKIQPAELGDSAVYLCASSLGIGEQFFGPGTRLTVL.

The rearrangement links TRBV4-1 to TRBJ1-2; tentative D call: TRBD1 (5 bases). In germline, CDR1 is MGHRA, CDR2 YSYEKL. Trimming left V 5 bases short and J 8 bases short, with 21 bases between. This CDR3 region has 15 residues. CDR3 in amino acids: CASSALPGTREGYTF. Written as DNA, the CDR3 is TGCGCCAGCAGCGCTCTCCCCGGGACCCGGGAAGGCTACACCTTC.

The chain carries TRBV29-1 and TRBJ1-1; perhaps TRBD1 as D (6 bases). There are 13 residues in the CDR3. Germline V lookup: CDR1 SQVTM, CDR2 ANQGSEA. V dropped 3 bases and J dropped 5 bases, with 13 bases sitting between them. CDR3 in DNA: TGCAGCGTTGAGTCCACGGGGGCTACTGAAGCTTTCTTT. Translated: CSVESTGATEAFF.

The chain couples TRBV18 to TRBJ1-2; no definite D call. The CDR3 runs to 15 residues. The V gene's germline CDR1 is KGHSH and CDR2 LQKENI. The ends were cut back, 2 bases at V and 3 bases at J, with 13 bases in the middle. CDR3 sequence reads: CASSPEGKGDYGYTF. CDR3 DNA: TGTGCCAGCTCACCAGAGGGTAAGGGCGACTATGGCTACACCTTC.